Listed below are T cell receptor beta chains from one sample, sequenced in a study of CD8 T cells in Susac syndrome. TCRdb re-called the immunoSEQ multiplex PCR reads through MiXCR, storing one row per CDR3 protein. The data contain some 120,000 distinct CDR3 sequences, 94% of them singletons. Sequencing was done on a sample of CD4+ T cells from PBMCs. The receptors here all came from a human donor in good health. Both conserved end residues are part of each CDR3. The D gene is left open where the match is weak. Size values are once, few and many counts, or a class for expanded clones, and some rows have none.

CDR3 DNA: TGTGCCAGCAGCACAGGCCGGCCTGTCTACGAGCAGTACTTC
CDR3 protein: CASSTGRPVYEQYF
J gene: TRBJ2-7
clone size: once
V gene: TRBV7-9
D gene: -

CDR3 DNA: TGTGCCAGCAGACATAACCCGGGACAGGGAAGCGCTGGCTACACCTTC
CDR3 protein: CASRHNPGQGSAGYTF
J gene: TRBJ1-2
clone size: once
V gene: TRBV6-1
D gene: TRBD1

CDR3 DNA: TGTGCCAGCAGCTTAGCAACGCGGGCACTTGAAGCTTTCTTT
CDR3 protein: CASSLATRALEAFF
J gene: TRBJ1-1
clone size: -
V gene: TRBV7-8
D gene: -

CDR3 DNA: TGTGCCAGTAAGGCTTCTCCTCAGGTACCCGATGGCTACACCTTC
CDR3 protein: CASKASPQVPDGYTF
J gene: TRBJ1-2
clone size: -
V gene: TRBV19
D gene: -

CDR3 DNA: TGTGCCAGCAGTTACCGGGACGGGGACTACGAGCAGTACTTC
CDR3 protein: CASSYRDGDYEQYF
J gene: TRBJ2-7
clone size: -
V gene: TRBV6-5
D gene: -

CDR3 DNA: TGTGCCAGCAGTTTCGCCCCAGGGGGCGGAGAGACCCAGTACTTC
CDR3 protein: CASSFAPGGGETQYF
J gene: TRBJ2-5
clone size: once
V gene: TRBV27
D gene: TRBD1

CDR3 DNA: TGTGCCAGCAGCGTCCACAGTGCAACTAATGAAAAACTGTTTTTT
CDR3 protein: CASSVHSATNEKLFF
J gene: TRBJ1-4
clone size: -
V gene: TRBV5-4
D gene: -

CDR3 DNA: TGCAGTGCTAGCCAGCGGAACTTTCAAGAGACCCAGTACTTC
CDR3 protein: CSASQRNFQETQYF
J gene: TRBJ2-5
clone size: -
V gene: TRBV20-1
D gene: -

CDR3 DNA: TGTGCCAGCAGTTACGGAGCTTTCTTT
CDR3 protein: CASSYGAFF
J gene: TRBJ1-1
clone size: -
V gene: TRBV6-5
D gene: -

CDR3 DNA: TGTGCCAGCAGCTTGTTTGGCCAGTCGCGCAATGAGCAGTTCTTC
CDR3 protein: CASSLFGQSRNEQFF
J gene: TRBJ2-1
clone size: -
V gene: TRBV5-6
D gene: -

CDR3 DNA: TGTGCCAGCAGTTCGACAGGGACTTACACCTTC
CDR3 protein: CASSSTGTYTF
J gene: TRBJ1-2
clone size: -
V gene: TRBV27
D gene: TRBD1

CDR3 DNA: TGCAGTGCCGCCCCCAGCGGGAGTTCTTCTGGCCAGCAGTACTTC
CDR3 protein: CSAAPSGSSSGQQYF
J gene: TRBJ2-7
clone size: -
V gene: TRBV20-1
D gene: TRBD2

CDR3 DNA: TGTGCCAGCAGTTTTCTCTACGAGCAGTACTTC
CDR3 protein: CASSFLYEQYF
J gene: TRBJ2-7
clone size: few
V gene: TRBV12-3/TRBV12-4
D gene: -

CDR3 DNA: TGCAGTGCTAGAACAGGGGGCGTGAACACTGAAGCTTTCTTT
CDR3 protein: CSARTGGVNTEAFF
J gene: TRBJ1-1
clone size: -
V gene: TRBV20-1
D gene: TRBD1

CDR3 DNA: TGTGCCAGTAGTATTGGCGGGCAGACATATGGCTACACCTTC
CDR3 protein: CASSIGGQTYGYTF
J gene: TRBJ1-2
clone size: -
V gene: TRBV19
D gene: -

CDR3 DNA: TGTGCCAGCCGGCCTCAGGGGGCAAGCAGAGAGACCCAGTACTTC
CDR3 protein: CASRPQGASRETQYF
J gene: TRBJ2-5
clone size: -
V gene: TRBV12-3/TRBV12-4
D gene: TRBD1

CDR3 DNA: TGTGCCAGCAGCCACCACGGATCCTGGGGGACCGGGGAGCTGTTTTTT
CDR3 protein: CASSHHGSWGTGELFF
J gene: TRBJ2-2
clone size: -
V gene: TRBV3-1
D gene: -

CDR3 DNA: TGCAGTGCTAAAAAAACGACTAGCGGAGAGACCCAGTACTTC
CDR3 protein: CSAKKTTSGETQYF
J gene: TRBJ2-5
clone size: -
V gene: TRBV20-1
D gene: TRBD2

CDR3 DNA: TGTGCCAGCAGCTCCAACTTGGGCAGCGCGAACACCGGGGAGCTGTTTTTT
CDR3 protein: CASSSNLGSANTGELFF
J gene: TRBJ2-2
clone size: -
V gene: TRBV7-2
D gene: -